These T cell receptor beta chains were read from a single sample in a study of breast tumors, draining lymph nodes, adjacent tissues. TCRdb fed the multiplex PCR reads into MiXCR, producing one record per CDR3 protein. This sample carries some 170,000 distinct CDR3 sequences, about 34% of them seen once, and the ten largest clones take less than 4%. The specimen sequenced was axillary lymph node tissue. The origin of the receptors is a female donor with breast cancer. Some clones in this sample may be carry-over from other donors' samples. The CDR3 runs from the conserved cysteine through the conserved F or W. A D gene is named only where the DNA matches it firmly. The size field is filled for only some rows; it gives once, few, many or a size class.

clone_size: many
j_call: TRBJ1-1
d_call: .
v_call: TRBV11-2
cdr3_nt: TGTGCCAGCAGCTTAGGGGGTCCTGAAGCTTTCTTT
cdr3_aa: CASSLGGPEAFF

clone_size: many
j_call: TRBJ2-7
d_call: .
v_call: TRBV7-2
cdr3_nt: TGTGCCAGCAGCTTAGGTTGGGCATCCTACGAGCAGTACTTC
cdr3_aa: CASSLGWASYEQYF

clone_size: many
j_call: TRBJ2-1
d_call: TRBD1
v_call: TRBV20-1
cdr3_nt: TGCACCGTAGAGGGGGCCGCCAATGAGCAGTTCTTC
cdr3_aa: CTVEGAANEQFF

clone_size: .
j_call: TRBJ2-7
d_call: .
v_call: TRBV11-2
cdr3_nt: TGTGCCAGCAGCTTAGAGTTGGACGGGGCCTACAAGCAGTACTTC
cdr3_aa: CASSLELDGAYKQYF

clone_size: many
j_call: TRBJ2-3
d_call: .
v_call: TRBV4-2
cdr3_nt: TGTGCCAGCAGCCAAGAGATATTGAGGACAGATACGCAGTATTTT
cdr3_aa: CASSQEILRTDTQYF

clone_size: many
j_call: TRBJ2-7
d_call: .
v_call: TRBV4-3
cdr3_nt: TGCGCCAGCAGCCAAGAGGTGGGCCTAGCTACGTACTTC
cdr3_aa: CASSQEVGLATYF

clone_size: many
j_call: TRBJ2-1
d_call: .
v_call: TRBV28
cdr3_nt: TGTGCCAGCAGTAGAAACCCCGGGAATGAGCAGTTCTTC
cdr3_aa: CASSRNPGNEQFF

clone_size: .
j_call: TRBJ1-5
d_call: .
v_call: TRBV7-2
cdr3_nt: TGTGCCAGCAGCGAAGGAGACCCTAGCAATCAGCCCCAGCATTTT
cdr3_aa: CASSEGDPSNQPQHF

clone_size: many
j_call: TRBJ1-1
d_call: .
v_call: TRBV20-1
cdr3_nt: TGCAGTGCAGCGGGACAATCGAACACTGAAGCTTTCTTT
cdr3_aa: CSAAGQSNTEAFF

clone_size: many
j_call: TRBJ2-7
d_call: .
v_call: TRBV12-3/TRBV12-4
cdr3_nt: TGTGCCAGCAGTCTATGGGGGACTGGCGAGCAGTACTTC
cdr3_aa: CASSLWGTGEQYF

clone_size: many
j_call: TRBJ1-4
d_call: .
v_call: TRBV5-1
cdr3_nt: TGCGCCAGCAGCTTTGAGGGGACGGGTGAAAAACTGTTTTTT
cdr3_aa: CASSFEGTGEKLFF

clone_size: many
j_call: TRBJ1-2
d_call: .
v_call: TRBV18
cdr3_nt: TGTGCCAGCTCACCACCGAACACCAGAGAGTCCGGCTACACCTTC
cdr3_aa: CASSPPNTRESGYTF

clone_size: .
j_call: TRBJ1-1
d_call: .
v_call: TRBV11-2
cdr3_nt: TGTGCCAGCAGCTCCCGACACGGCAACACTGTAGCTTTCTTT
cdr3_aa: CASSSRHGNTVAFF

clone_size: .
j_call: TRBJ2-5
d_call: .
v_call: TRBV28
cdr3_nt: TGTGCCAGTACCGGGTCCCAAGAGACCCAGTACTTC
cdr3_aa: CASTGSQETQYF

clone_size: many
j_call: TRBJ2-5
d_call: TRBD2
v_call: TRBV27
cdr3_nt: TGTGCCAGCGTGGGGGGGGAGACCCAGTACTTC
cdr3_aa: CASVGGETQYF

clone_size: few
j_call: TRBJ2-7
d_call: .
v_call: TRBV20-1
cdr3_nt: TGCAGTGCTAGGGGACGGGACGAGCAGTACTTC
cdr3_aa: CSARGRDEQYF

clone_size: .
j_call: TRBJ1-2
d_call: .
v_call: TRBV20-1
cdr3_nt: TGCAGTGCACTCACAGCTGGCTACACCTTC
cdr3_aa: CSALTAGYTF